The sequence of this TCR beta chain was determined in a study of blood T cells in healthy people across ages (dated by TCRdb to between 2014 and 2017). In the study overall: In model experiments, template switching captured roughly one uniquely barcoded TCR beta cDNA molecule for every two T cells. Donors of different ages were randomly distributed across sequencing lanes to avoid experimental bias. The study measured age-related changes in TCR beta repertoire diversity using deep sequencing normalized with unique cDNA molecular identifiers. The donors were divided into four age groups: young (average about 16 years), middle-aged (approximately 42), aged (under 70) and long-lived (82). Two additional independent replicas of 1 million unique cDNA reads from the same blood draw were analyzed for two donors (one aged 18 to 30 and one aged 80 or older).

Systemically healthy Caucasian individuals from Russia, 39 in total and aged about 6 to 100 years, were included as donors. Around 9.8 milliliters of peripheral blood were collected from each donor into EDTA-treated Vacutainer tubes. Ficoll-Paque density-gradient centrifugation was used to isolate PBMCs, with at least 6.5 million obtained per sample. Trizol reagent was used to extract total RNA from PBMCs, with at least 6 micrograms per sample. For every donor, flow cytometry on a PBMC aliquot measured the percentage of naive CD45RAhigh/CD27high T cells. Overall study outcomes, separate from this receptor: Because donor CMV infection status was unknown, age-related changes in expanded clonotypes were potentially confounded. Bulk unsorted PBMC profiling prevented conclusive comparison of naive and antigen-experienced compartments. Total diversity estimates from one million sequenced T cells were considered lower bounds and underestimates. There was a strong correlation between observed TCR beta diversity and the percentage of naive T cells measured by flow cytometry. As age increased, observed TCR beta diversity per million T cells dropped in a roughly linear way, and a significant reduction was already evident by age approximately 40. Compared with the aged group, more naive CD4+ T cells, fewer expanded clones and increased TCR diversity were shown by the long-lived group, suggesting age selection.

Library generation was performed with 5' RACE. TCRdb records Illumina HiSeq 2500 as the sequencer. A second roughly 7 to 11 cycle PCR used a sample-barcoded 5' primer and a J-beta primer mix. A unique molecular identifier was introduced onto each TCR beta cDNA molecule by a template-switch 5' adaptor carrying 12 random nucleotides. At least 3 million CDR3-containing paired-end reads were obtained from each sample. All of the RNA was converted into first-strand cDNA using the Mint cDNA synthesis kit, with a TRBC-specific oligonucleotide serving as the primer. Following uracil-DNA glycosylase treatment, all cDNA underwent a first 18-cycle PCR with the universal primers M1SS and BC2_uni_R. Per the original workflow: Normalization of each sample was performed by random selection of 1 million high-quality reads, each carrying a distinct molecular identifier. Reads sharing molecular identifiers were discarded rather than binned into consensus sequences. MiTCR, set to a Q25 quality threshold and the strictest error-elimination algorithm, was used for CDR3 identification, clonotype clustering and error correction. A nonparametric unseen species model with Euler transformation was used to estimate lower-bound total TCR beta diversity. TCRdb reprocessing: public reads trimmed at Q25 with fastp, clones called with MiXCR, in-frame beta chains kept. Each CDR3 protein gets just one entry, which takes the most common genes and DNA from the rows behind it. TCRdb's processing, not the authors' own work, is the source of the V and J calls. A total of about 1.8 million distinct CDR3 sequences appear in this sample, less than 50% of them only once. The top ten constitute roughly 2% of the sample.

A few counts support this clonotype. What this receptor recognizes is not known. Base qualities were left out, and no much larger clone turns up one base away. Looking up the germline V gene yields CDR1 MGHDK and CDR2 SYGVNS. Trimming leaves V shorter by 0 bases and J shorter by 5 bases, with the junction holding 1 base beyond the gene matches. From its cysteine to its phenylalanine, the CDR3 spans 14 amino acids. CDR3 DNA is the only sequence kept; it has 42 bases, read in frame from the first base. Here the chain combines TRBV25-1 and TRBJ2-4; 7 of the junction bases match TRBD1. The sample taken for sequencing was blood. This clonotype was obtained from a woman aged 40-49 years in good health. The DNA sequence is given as TGTGCCAGCAGTGAATACGGGACAGAAAACATTCAGTACTTC. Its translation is CASSEYGTENIQYF.